The 4 T cell receptor beta chains reported below all come from one sample, sequenced in a study of regulatory T cells in long-lasting Graves disease. Documented time point: newly diagnosed GD, antithyroid drugs for less than 3 months. PBMC-extracted RNA yielded the TCR library. Library construction for TCR beta used iRepertoire HTBI primers and Arm-PCR of CDR3 regions. One entry per CDR3 protein results from TCRdb running MiXCR on the multiplex PCR reads. This sample carries about 220,000 distinct CDR3 sequences, roughly 19% of them seen once, and the ten largest clones take about 12%. These data were also reused for a study on T cells in Graves' hyperthyroidism and ophthalmopathy.

Material: peripheral blood mononuclear cells (PBMCs), obtained at new diagnosis, from a patient treated with antithyroid drugs. The receptors shown here come from a woman younger than 45 with Graves disease.

This clonotype was detected only once. The chain employs TRBV6-2 or TRBV6-3 and TRBJ1-1; D call uncertain. V shed 5 bases and J shed 1 base, with 11 bases lying between them. CDR3 length equals 14 residues. The germline V gene encodes CDR1 MNHEY and CDR2 SVGEGT. The CDR3 loop reads CASSPYGSNTEAFF. In DNA, the CDR3 is TGTGCCAGCAGTCCCTACGGCTCGAACACTGAAGCTTTCTTT.

The chain employs TRBV30 and TRBJ1-1; perhaps TRBD1 as D (5 bases). The germline gives CDR1 GTSNPN, CDR2 SVGIG (reference sequence). This CDR3 has 11 residues. The ends were cut back, 3 bases at V and 6 bases at J, with 8 bases in the middle. CDR3 loop: CAWRGRPEAFF. Written as DNA, the CDR3 is TGTGCCTGGAGGGGGCGGCCTGAAGCTTTCTTT.

In its sample, this clonotype was seen many times. The J gene is TRBJ2-5, the V gene TRBV18; D unclear. V shed 6 bases and J shed 10 bases, with 12 bases lying between them. The germline V gene has CDR1 KGHSH and CDR2 LQKENI. The CDR3 is made up of 11 amino acids. The CDR3 nucleotides read TGTGCCAGCTCCCGCTCGAATGGCCAGTACTTC. This translates into CASSRSNGQYF.

About this clonotype itself: A far larger clone is just one base off, so this is likely a read error. The chain links TRBV7-9 to TRBJ2-7; 8 bases line up with TRBD1. The CDR3 extends over 14 amino acids. Trimming cost V 8 bases and J 7 bases; bases outside gene matches: 13. Germline CDR1 is SEHNR and CDR2 is FQNEAQ (reference sequence). The CDR3 nucleotides are TGTGCCAGCGGCACCCTATCAGGGGGCAAGGAGCAGTACTTC. As protein: CASGTLSGGKEQYF.